This T cell receptor beta chain originates from a study of chemoradiotherapy in HPV16-positive cancers. Regarding the study as a whole: HPV-responsive T-cell expansion during chemoradiotherapy was linked to improved recurrence-free survival in HPV16-positive patients.

Turning to this clone: The antigen is undetermined.

The CDR3 extends over 13 amino acids. Trimming removed 5 bases from V and 3 bases from J; junction bases left unmatched: 4. The germline CDR1 and CDR2 sequences are SGHRS and YFSETQ. TCRdb keeps only in-frame clones here, not all; method: immunoSEQ multiplex PCR. The sample holds about 16,000 clones, about 73% seen once. This specimen was tumor tissue, taken from a patient who underwent chemoradiotherapy. This sequence was found in a human donor with HPV-associated anogenital cancer. V usage is TRBV5-1 and J usage is TRBJ2-5, with 7 bases identical to TRBD1. Here the CDR3 DNA reads TGCGCCAGCAGACAGGGGCCCGAAGAGACCCAGTACTTC. Translated: CASRQGPEETQYF.